This T cell receptor (beta chain) was recovered during a study of blood T cell repertoires in COVID-19. Study overall: Specimens from acute and convalescent COVID-19 originated in the United States, Italy and Spain. The cDNA or gDNA used as material had been derived from T cells, B-cell-depleted T cells, or PBMCs.

This CDR3 region has 16 residues. Germline V lookup: CDR1 LNHDA, CDR2 SQIVND (reference sequence). V shed 3 bases and J shed 2 bases, with 14 bases lying between them. In the study's own analysis: Estimates of nucleated cell counts were drawn from the amplification of reference gene primers. This table comes from immunoSEQ multiplex PCR, and its TCRdb copy is limited to in-frame clones, with some not included. V and J calls and clone size follow that table, whereas D and trimming were derived from the DNA. This table has approximately 220,000 clones, approximately 84% appearing once. This sequence was found in a middle-aged man who had recovered from COVID-19. Sequencing was done on a sample of peripheral blood. The chain links TRBV19 to TRBJ1-5; the D is unclear. For the CDR3, the DNA is TGTGCCAGTAGTATCGGGAGGGTAGGCGGCAATCAGCCCCAGCATTTT. Translated: CASSIGRVGGNQPQHF.